Below are 20 T cell receptor beta chains sequenced from a single sample in a study of shared clonotypes between healthy human individuals. Assay: immunoSEQ multiplex PCR; the TCRdb copy retains only in-frame clones and omits some. This repertoire shows about 870,000 clones, nearly 95% found once; its top ten account for nearly 25%. The naive CD8 population came from CD45RO-negative cells selected for CCR7, without terminally differentiated effector memory CD45RA+ cells. Sequenced sample: naive CD8+ T cells sorted from blood. The receptors originated from a man between 25 and 39 years old in good health.

This clone was observed a single time. This rearrangement joins TRBV9 to TRBJ1-2; D gene uncertain. V shed 1 base and J shed 6 bases, with 16 bases lying between them. CDR3 length: 15 residues. Looked up from germline, CDR1 is SGDLS and CDR2 is YYNGEE. The CDR3 reads CASSVSSLGRDGYTF. The DNA of the CDR3 is TGTGCCAGCAGCGTATCTAGTTTGGGGAGGGATGGCTACACCTTC.

V is TRBV7-9 and J is TRBJ2-7; a weak D match, TRBD1 (5 bases). In germline, CDR1 is SEHNR, CDR2 FQNEAQ (reference sequence). V lost 4 bases to trimming and J lost 2 bases, with 21 bases between them. The CDR3 contains 17 residues. CDR3 coding DNA: TGTGCCAGCAGCTCCACTCCCAGGGCTCTATCAACCTACGAGCAGTACTTC. It yields the protein CASSSTPRALSTYEQYF.

The chain joins TRBV19 to TRBJ2-7; D gene unclear. With 2 bases removed from V and 5 bases from J, the gap between germline ends came to 13 bases. CDR1 is LNHDA and CDR2 is SQIVND in the germline V gene (reference sequence). The CDR3 runs to 14 residues. The CDR3 DNA reads as TGTGCCAGTAGTATATCCCCGGTCGCGGACGAGCAGTACTTC. Translating it yields CASSISPVADEQYF.

The chain uses TRBV30 and TRBJ1-2, with D unclear. Germline CDR1 is GTSNPN and CDR2 is SVGIG (reference sequence). The V end lost 3 bases, the J end lost 5 bases, and 10 bases lay between the germline ends. The CDR3 sequence is 12 residues long. CDR3 in amino acids: CAWRGPVYGYTF. The CDR3 nucleotides read TGTGCCTGGAGAGGGCCGGTGTATGGCTACACCTTC.

This chain links TRBV7-9 with TRBJ1-5; D is unresolved. CDR1 and CDR2 from the germline V gene are SEHNR and FQNEAQ (reference sequence). CDR3 length: 13 amino acids. Trimming cost V 7 bases and J 8 bases, with 15 bases left between them. CDR3 protein: CASTSPAGEPQHF. The CDR3 coding sequence is TGTGCCAGCACCTCACCTGCGGGTGAGCCCCAGCATTTT.

The rearrangement uses TRBV5-1 and TRBJ2-5; 14 bases align to TRBD2. The V and J ends lost 4 bases and 5 bases, in that order; junction bases with no gene match: 7. Per the germline V gene, CDR1 is SGHRS and CDR2 is YFSETQ. The CDR3 runs 16 residues. CDR3 in DNA: TGCGCCAGCAGCGGATGGACTAGCGGGAGGCCCGAGACCCAGTACTTC. Amino acids: CASSGWTSGRPETQYF. The variable domain in full, with the rest retrieved from reference TRBV5-1 and TRBJ2-5, is KAGVTQTPRYLIKTRGQQVTLSCSPISGHRSVSWYQQTPGQGLQFLFEYFSETQRNKGNFPGRFSGRQFSNSRSEMNVSTLELGDSALYLCASSGWTSGRPETQYFGPGTRLLVL.

This clone is a singleton in its sample. V usage is TRBV4-3 and J usage is TRBJ2-7; D unclear. The CDR3 loop spans 15 amino acids. With 0 bases removed from V and 3 bases from J, the gap between germline ends came to 12 bases. Germline-derived CDR1 and CDR2 are LGHNA and YSLEER. The CDR3 region has the DNA TGCGCCAGCAGCCAAGATCCGATGACGGTCTACGAGCAGTACTTC. It codes for CASSQDPMTVYEQYF.

A remark on this clone: Other nucleotide sequences in the sample specify the same CDR3. This sequence joins TRBV27 and TRBJ2-1; D is unresolved. Trimming removed 2 bases from V and 8 bases from J, with 4 bases in between. The V gene's germline CDR1 is MNHEY and CDR2 SMNVEV (reference sequence). This CDR3 comprises 11 residues. CDR3 residues: CASSLGDEQFF. The CDR3 DNA follows: TGTGCCAGCAGTTTAGGGGATGAGCAGTTCTTC.

The chain couples TRBV2 to TRBJ2-7, with 10 bases fitting TRBD2. In germline, CDR1 is SNHLY, CDR2 FYNNEI. The CDR3 is 16 amino acids. J was trimmed by 6 bases and V by 4 bases; bases with no gene match: 12. The CDR3 DNA follows: TGTGCCAGCAGTGCCATAACGGGACTAGCGAACGCCGAGCAGTACTTC. Amino acids: CASSAITGLANAEQYF.

The gene calls are TRBV10-3 and TRBJ2-2; TRBD1 matches 10 bases. This CDR3 has 15 amino acids. V shed 3 bases, J shed 4 bases, and the junction held 2 bases outside the gene matches. The germline gives CDR1 ENHRY, CDR2 SYGVKD. The CDR3 DNA reads as TGTGCCATCAGTGACTGGACAGGGGGCACCGGGGAGCTGTTTTTT. It encodes CAISDWTGGTGELFF.

The rearrangement uses TRBV27 and TRBJ2-1; TRBD2 matches at 9 bases. Germline loops: CDR1 MNHEY, CDR2 SMNVEV (reference sequence). The J segment lost 6 bases and the V segment lost 2 bases, leaving 8 bases of the junction unmatched. The CDR3 totals 16 residues. The CDR3 nucleotides read TGTGCCAGCAGTTTAAACCCGGGACTAGCATTCAATGAGCAGTTCTTC. This translates into CASSLNPGLAFNEQFF.

This rearrangement joins TRBV11-2 to TRBJ2-3; TRBD1 aligns across 10 bases. Trimming took 6 bases from V and 1 from J; bases not matched to a gene: 7. CDR3 length equals 16 residues. Germline CDR1 and CDR2: SGHAT and FQNNGV. DNA of the CDR3: TGTGCCAGCAGACCGCCGGGGACAGGGGGCACAGATACGCAGTATTTT. This sequence encodes CASRPPGTGGTDTQYF.

The V gene is TRBV19, the J gene TRBJ2-3, with D possibly matching TRBD2 (5 bases). Between the trimmed V and J ends, which lost 3 bases and 11 bases, there was a span of 15 bases. The CDR3 is 13 residues long. Germline V lookup: CDR1 LNHDA, CDR2 SQIVND (reference sequence). The CDR3 loop is CASSMGPRGRQYF. In nucleotides, the CDR3 is TGTGCCAGTAGTATGGGCCCCCGGGGAAGGCAGTATTTT.

CDR3 nucleotide sequence: TGCGCCAGCAGCCAACCAGGGCGGGCGACCCAGTACTTC. Its translation: CASSQPGRATQYF. This chain joins TRBV4-1 and TRBJ2-5; either TRBD1 or TRBD2 may supply D (5 bases each). V was trimmed by 2 bases and J by 7 bases, leaving 11 bases between them. This CDR3 region has 13 residues. The germline CDR1 and CDR2 sequences are MGHRA and YSYEKL.

The chain employs TRBV7-9 and TRBJ1-1, with 8 bases aligning to TRBD1. The germline V gene encodes CDR1 SEHNR and CDR2 FQNEAQ (reference sequence). The CDR3 runs to 15 residues. The V and J ends lost 5 bases and 1 base, in that order; junction bases with no gene match: 6. The CDR3 here is CASSTRGQANTEAFF. DNA of the CDR3: TGTGCCAGCAGCACCCGGGGACAGGCGAACACTGAAGCTTTCTTT. The entire variable domain, with the rest obtained from reference TRBV7-9 and TRBJ1-1, is as follows: DTGVSQNPRHKITKRGQNVTFRCDPISEHNRLYWYRQTLGQGPEFLTYFQNEAQLEKSRLLSDRFSAERPKGSFSTLEIQRTEQGDSAMYLCASSTRGQANTEAFFGQGTRLTVV.

V and J are TRBV7-2 and TRBJ2-5; TRBD1 or TRBD2 may be the D gene (5 bases each). V lost 4 bases, J lost 9 bases, and 21 bases lay in between. The CDR3 runs 15 residues. CDR1 SGHTA and CDR2 FQGNSA come from the germline V gene. This CDR3 is CASSSRLGARGAQYF. The CDR3 nucleotides read TGTGCCAGCAGCTCCAGACTCGGGGCCCGAGGGGCCCAGTACTTC.

The gene calls are TRBV4-2 and TRBJ2-1; 10 bases align to TRBD2. Germline V gene sequence: CDR1 LGHNA, CDR2 YNFKEQ. The trim removed 2 bases at V and 4 bases at J, leaving 14 bases unmatched. The CDR3 extends over 19 amino acids. In DNA, the CDR3 is TGTGCCAGCAGCCAACAGGAGGGAGACCTAGCGGGAGAGTACAATGAGCAGTTCTTC. Translation gives CASSQQEGDLAGEYNEQFF.

The chain is built from TRBV7-3 and TRBJ2-5; 9 bases map to TRBD1. The CDR3 is 15 amino acids. Germline assignment: CDR1 SGHTA and CDR2 FQGTGA. With 5 bases clipped from V and 1 base from J, the junction kept 5 bases outside the gene matches. The CDR3: CASSPGTGRQETQYF. The CDR3 nucleotides read TGTGCCAGCAGCCCAGGGACAGGGCGCCAAGAGACCCAGTACTTC.

The chain has TRBV11-1 and TRBJ2-7; weak D call: TRBD2 (6 bases). Germline V gives CDR1 SGHAT, CDR2 FQDESV (reference sequence). This CDR3 contains 13 residues. V was pared by 7 bases and J by 2 bases, with 12 bases between. CDR3 DNA sequence: TGTGCCAGCAATCGGGGAGGAGCCTACGAGCAGTACTTC. It is translated as CASNRGGAYEQYF. The entire variable domain, with the rest obtained from reference TRBV11-1 and TRBJ2-7, is as follows: EAEVAQSPRYKITEKSQAVAFWCDPISGHATLYWYRQILGQGPELLVQFQDESVVDDSQLPKDRFSAERLKGVDSTLKIQPAELGDSAMYLCASNRGGAYEQYFGPGTRLTVT.

The gene calls are TRBV7-6 and TRBJ2-7; possible D gene TRBD2, 5 bases. The end of the DNA fits TRBJ2-5 better, so the J call may be wrong. Per the germline V gene, CDR1 is SGHVS and CDR2 is FNYEAQ. The CDR3 runs to 15 residues. The DNA of the CDR3 is TGTGCCAGCACCCTATACAACGAGGGCCAAGAGACCCAGTACTTC. This encodes CASTLYNEGQETQYF.